The TCR beta chain described here comes from a study of blood T cell dynamics during melanoma immunotherapy. Time point in this sample: pre-treatment baseline. Apart from a couple of fast progressors, RECIST 1.1 response was judged 12 weeks post-infusion. J lost 5 bases, V lost 0 bases, and 5 bases had no gene match. Looked up from germline, CDR1 is SGHDT and CDR2 is YYEEEE. This CDR3 region has 17 residues. TCRdb keeps only in-frame clones here, not all; method: immunoSEQ multiplex PCR. Among a few thousand clones listed, 97% were seen once. Regarding this clone: Its target is unknown.

Study conclusions and caveats: The study could not tell melanoma-specific clones from general immune activation.

The source was effector memory CD8+ T cells from blood, collected from a patient treated with checkpoint blockade. The sequence was collected from a human donor with melanoma. V and J are TRBV5-6 and TRBJ2-5; 15 nucleotides align to TRBD2. CDR3 sequence (DNA): TGTGCCAGCAGCTTGGGGACTAGCGGGAGGGCCCGGGAGACCCAGTACTTC. Residues: CASSLGTSGRARETQYF.